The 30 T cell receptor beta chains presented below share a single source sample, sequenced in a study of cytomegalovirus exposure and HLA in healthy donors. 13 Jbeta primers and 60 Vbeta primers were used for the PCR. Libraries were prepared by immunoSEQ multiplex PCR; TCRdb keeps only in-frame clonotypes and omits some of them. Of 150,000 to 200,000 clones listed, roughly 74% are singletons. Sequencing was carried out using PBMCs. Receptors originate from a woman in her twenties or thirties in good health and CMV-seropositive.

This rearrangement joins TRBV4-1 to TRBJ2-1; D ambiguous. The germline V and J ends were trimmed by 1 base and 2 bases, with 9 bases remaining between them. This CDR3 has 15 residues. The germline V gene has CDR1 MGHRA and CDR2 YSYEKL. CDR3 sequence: CASSQVATAYNEQFF. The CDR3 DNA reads TGCGCCAGCAGCCAAGTAGCAACCGCCTACAATGAGCAGTTCTTC.

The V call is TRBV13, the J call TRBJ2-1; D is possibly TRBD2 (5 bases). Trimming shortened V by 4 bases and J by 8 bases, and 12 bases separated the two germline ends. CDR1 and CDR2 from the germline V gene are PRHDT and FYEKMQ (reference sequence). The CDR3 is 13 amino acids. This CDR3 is CASSSTERDEQFF. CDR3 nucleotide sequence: TGTGCCAGCAGCTCTACAGAGAGGGATGAGCAGTTCTTC. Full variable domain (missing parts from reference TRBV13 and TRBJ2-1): AAGVIQSPRHLIKEKRETATLKCYPIPRHDTVYWYQQGPGQDPQFLISFYEKMQSDKGSIPDRFSAQQFSDYHSELNMSSLELGDSALYFCASSSTERDEQFFGPGTRLTVL.

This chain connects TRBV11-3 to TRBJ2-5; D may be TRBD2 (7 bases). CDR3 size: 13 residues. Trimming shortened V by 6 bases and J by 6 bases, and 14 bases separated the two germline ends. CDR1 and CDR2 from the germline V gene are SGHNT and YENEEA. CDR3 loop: CASRPAGTKTQYF. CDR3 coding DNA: TGTGCCAGCAGGCCAGCGGGGACAAAGACCCAGTACTTC.

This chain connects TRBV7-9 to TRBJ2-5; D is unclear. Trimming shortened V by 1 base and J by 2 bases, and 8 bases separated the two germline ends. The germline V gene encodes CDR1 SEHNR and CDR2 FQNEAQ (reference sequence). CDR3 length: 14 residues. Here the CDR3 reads CASSLVGFQETQYF. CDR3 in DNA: TGTGCCAGCAGCTTAGTTGGCTTTCAAGAGACCCAGTACTTC.

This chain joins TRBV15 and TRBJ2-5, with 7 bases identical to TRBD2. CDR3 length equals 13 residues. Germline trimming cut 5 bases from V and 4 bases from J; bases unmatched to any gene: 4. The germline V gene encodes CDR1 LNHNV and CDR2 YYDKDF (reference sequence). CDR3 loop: CATSGIAGETQYF. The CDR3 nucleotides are TGTGCCACCAGCGGGATAGCGGGAGAGACCCAGTACTTC. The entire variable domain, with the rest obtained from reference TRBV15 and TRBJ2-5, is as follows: DAMVIQNPRYQVTQFGKPVTLSCSQTLNHNVMYWYQQKSSQAPKLLFHYYDKDFNNEADTPDNFQSRRPNTSFCFLDIRSPGLGDTAMYLCATSGIAGETQYFGPGTRLLVL.

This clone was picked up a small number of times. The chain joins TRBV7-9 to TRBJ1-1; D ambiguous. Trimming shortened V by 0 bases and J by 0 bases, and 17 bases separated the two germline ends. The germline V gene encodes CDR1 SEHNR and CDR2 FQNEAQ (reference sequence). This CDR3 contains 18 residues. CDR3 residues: CASSLASVGLLMNTEAFF. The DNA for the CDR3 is TGTGCCAGCAGCTTAGCGTCGGTCGGGTTGCTCATGAACACTGAAGCTTTCTTT.

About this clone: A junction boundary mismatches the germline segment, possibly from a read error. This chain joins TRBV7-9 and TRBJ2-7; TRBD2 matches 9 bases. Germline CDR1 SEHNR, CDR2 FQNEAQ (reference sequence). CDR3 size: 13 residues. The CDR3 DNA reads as TGTTCCAGCAGCTCCCGGACTAGCGACGAGCAGTACTTC. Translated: CSSSSRTSDEQYF.

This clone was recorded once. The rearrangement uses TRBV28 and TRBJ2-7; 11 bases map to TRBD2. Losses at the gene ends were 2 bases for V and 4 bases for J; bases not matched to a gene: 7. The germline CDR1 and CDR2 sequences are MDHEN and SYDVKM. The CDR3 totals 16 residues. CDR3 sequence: CASSLGRLAGRYEQYF. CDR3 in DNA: TGTGCCAGCAGTTTAGGGCGACTAGCGGGAAGGTACGAGCAGTACTTC.

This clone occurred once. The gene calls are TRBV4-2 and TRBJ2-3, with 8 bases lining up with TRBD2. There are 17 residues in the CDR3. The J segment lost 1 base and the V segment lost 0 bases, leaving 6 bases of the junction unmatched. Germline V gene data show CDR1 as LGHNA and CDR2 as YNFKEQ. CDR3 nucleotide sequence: TGTGCCAGCAGCCAAGATCTAGGTAGCGGGGGCACAGATACGCAGTATTTT. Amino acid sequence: CASSQDLGSGGTDTQYF.

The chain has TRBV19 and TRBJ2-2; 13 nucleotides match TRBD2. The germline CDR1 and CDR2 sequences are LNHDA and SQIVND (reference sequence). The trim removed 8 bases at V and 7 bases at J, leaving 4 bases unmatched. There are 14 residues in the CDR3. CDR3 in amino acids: CASRLAGGSGELFF. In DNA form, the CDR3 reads TGTGCCAGTCGACTAGCGGGGGGAAGCGGGGAGCTGTTTTTT.

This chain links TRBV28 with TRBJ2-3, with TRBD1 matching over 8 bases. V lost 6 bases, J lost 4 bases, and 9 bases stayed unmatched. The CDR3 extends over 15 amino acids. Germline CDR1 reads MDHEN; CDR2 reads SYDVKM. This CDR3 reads CASRDRGIRSDTQYF. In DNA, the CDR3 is TGTGCCAGCAGAGACAGGGGAATAAGATCAGATACGCAGTATTTT.

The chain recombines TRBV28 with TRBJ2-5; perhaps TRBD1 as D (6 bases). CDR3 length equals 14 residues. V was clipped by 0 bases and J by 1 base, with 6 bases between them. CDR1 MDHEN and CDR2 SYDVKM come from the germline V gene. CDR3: CASSLWGAQETQYF. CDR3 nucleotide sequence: TGTGCCAGCAGTTTATGGGGGGCCCAAGAGACCCAGTACTTC.

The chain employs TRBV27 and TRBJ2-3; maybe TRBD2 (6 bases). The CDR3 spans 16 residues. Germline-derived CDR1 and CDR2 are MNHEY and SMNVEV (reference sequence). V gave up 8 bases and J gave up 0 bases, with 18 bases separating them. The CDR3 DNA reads TGTGCCAGCCTTCTGCGATTCGCGGGAAGCACAGATACGCAGTATTTT. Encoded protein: CASLLRFAGSTDTQYF.

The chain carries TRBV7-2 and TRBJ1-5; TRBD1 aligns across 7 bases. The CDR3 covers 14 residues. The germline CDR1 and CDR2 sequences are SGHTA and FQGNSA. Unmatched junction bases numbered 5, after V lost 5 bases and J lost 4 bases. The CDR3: CASSSRDSNQPQHF. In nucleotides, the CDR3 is TGTGCCAGCAGCAGCCGGGACAGTAATCAGCCCCAGCATTTT. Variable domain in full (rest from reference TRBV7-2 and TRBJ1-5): GAGVSQSPSNKVTEKGKDVELRCDPISGHTALYWYRQSLGQGLEFLIYFQGNSAPDKSGLPSDRFSAERTGGSVSTLTIQRTQQEDSAVYLCASSSRDSNQPQHFGDGTRLSIL.

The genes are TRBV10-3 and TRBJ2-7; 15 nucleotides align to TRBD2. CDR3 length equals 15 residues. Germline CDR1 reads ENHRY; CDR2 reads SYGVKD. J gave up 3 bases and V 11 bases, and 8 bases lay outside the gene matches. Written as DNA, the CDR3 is TGTGCCGTACGGACTAGCGGGAGGGAGGTCTACGAGCAGTACTTC. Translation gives CAVRTSGREVYEQYF.

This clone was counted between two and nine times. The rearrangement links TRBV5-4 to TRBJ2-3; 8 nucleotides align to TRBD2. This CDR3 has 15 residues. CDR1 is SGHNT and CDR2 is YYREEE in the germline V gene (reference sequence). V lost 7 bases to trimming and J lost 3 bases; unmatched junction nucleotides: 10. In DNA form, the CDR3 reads TGTGCCAGCTCGGTCATAGCGGGACGGACAGATACGCAGTATTTT. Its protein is CASSVIAGRTDTQYF.

The CDR3 DNA follows: TGTGCCAGTAGTATCGGTAGCGGGAGGCAAGAGACCCAGTACTTC. Protein sequence: CASSIGSGRQETQYF. The V and J genes are TRBV19 and TRBJ2-5, with 10 bases that match TRBD2. Germline V gene lookup returns CDR1 LNHDA and CDR2 SQIVND (reference sequence). Trimming at V came to 3 bases and at J to 2 bases, leaving 3 bases not matched to a gene. CDR3 size: 15 residues.

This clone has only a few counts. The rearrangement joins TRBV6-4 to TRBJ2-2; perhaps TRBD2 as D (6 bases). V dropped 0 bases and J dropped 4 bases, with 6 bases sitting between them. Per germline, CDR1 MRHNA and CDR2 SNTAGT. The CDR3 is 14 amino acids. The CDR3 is CASSDSTSTGELFF. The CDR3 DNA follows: TGTGCCAGCAGTGACTCGACTAGCACCGGGGAGCTGTTTTTT.

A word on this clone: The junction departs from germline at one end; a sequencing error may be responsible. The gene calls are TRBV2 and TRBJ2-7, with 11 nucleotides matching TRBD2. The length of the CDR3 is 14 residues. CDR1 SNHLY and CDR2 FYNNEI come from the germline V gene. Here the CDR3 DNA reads TGTGCCAGCAGACTGGGACTAGCGGCCTACGAGCAGTGCTTC. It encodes CASRLGLAAYEQCF.

CDR3 region: CASSQERSGGQADTQYF. The CDR3 DNA sequence: TGTGCCAGCAGCCAAGAGAGGTCCGGGGGGCAGGCGGATACGCAGTATTTT. The rearrangement links TRBV4-2 to TRBJ2-3, with D perhaps matching TRBD2 (7 bases). The germline CDR1 and CDR2 sequences are LGHNA and YNFKEQ. Trimming left V 0 bases short and J 6 bases short, with 19 bases between. The CDR3 runs 17 residues.

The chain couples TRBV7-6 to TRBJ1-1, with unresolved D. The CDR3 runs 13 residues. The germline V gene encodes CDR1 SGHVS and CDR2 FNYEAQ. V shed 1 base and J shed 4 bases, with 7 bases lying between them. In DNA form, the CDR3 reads TGTGCCAGCAGCTTAGGATCGGGCACTGAAGCTTTCTTT. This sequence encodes CASSLGSGTEAFF. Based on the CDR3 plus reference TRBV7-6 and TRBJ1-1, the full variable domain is GAGVSQSPRYKVTKRGQDVALRCDPISGHVSLYWYRQALGQGPEFLTYFNYEAQQDKSGLPNDRFSAERPEGSISTLTIQRTEQRDSAMYRCASSLGSGTEAFFGQGTRLTVV.

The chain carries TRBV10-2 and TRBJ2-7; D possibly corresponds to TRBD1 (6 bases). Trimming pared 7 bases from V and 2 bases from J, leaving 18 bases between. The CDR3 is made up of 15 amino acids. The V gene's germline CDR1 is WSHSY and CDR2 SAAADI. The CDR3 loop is CASTSGQGMTYEQYF. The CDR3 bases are TGCGCCAGCACCTCCGGTCAGGGGATGACCTACGAGCAGTACTTC.

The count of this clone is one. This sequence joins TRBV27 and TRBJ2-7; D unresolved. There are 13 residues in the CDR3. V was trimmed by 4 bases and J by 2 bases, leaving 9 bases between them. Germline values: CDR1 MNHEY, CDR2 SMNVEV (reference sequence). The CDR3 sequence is CASSYSLTYEQYF. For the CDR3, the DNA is TGTGCCAGCAGTTATAGCTTAACCTACGAGCAGTACTTC.

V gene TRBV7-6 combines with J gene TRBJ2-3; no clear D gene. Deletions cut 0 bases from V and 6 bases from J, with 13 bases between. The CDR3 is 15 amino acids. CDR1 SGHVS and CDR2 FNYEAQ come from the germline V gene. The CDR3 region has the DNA TGTGCCAGCAGCTTAGCGCGTCCCCCACAGGATACGCAGTATTTT. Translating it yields CASSLARPPQDTQYF.

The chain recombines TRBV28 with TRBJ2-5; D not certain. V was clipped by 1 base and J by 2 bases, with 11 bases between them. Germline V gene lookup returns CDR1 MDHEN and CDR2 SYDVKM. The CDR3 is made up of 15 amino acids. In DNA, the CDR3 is TGTGCCAGCAGTTTATATGGCAGAAAGCAAGAGACCCAGTACTTC. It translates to CASSLYGRKQETQYF.

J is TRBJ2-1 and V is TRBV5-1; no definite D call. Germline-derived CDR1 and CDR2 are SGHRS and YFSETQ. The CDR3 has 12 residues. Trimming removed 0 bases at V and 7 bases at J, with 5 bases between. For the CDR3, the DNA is TGCGCCAGCAGCTTGGCCTTAAATGAGCAGTTCTTC. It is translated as CASSLALNEQFF. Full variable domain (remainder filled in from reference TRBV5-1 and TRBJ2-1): KAGVTQTPRYLIKTRGQQVTLSCSPISGHRSVSWYQQTPGQGLQFLFEYFSETQRNKGNFPGRFSGRQFSNSRSEMNVSTLELGDSALYLCASSLALNEQFFGPGTRLTVL.

CDR3 amino acids: CASSFGTDGGYTF. The CDR3 bases are TGTGCCAGCAGCTTTGGGACAGACGGGGGCTACACCTTC. The chain couples TRBV7-8 to TRBJ1-2, with 7 nucleotides matching TRBD1. The CDR3 consists of 13 residues. The J segment lost 8 bases and the V segment lost 3 bases, leaving 6 bases of the junction unmatched. The germline V gene encodes CDR1 SGHVS and CDR2 FQNEAQ.

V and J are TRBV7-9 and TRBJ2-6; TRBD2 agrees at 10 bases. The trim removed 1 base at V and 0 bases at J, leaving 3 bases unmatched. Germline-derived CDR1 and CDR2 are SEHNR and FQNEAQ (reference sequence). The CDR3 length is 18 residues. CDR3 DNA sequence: TGTGCCAGCAGCTTAGGGACTAGCGGAAGCTCTGGGGCCAACGTCCTGACTTTC. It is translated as CASSLGTSGSSGANVLTF.

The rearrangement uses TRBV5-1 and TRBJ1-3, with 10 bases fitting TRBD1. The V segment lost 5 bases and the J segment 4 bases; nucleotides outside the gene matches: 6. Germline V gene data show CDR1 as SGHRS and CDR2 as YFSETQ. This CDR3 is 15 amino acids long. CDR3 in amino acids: CASSFGQGVGNTIYF. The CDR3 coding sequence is TGCGCCAGCAGTTTCGGACAGGGGGTAGGAAACACCATATATTTT.

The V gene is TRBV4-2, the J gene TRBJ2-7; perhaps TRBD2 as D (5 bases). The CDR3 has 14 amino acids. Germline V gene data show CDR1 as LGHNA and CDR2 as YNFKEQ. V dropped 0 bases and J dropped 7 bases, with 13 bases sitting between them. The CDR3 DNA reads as TGTGCCAGCAGCCAAGAACAGCTAGCCGGAGAGCAGTACTTC. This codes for CASSQEQLAGEQYF.